A selection of T cell receptor beta chains follows, all from one sample in a study of identical twins. MiXCR was run by TCRdb on the 5' RACE reads, yielding one entry per CDR3 protein. Of about 190,000 distinct CDR3 sequences in the sample, 15% to 20% were seen once. The sample was also reused in another study, on T cells expressing NK-cell markers.

Input material: CD8+ T cells sorted from blood. The source of these receptors is a woman in her late teens or twenties in good health. Each CDR3 is given with its conserved first and last residue. The D gene is left open where the match is weak. A clone size is listed for some rows: how often the clone was seen (once, few, many), or a class if it is expanded.

clone_size,d_call,j_call,v_call,cdr3_nt,cdr3_aa
NA,NA,TRBJ2-7,TRBV9,TGTGCCAGCAGCGTAGACGAAGGCTACGAGCTGTACTTC,CASSVDEGYELYF
few,TRBD2,TRBJ2-7,TRBV20-1,TGCAGTGCTAGTAACGGTCTAGCGGTTACCTACGAGCAGTACTTC,CSASNGLAVTYEQYF
NA,NA,TRBJ2-7,TRBV14,TGTGCCAGCAGCCCCTACAGGGACTACGAGCAGTACTTC,CASSPYRDYEQYF
once,NA,TRBJ1-5,TRBV27,TGTGCCAGCAGCTCCGGACAGCCTCAGCCCCAGCATTTT,CASSSGQPQPQHF
many,NA,TRBJ2-2,TRBV7-2,TGTGCCAGCAGCGAGCGTACCGGGGAGCTGTTTTTT,CASSERTGELFF
few,TRBD1,TRBJ1-1,TRBV12-3/TRBV12-4,TGTGCCAGCACCCCGGGACCTTTGACAGGGTGGATCGGCGCTGAAGCTTTCTTT,CASTPGPLTGWIGAEAFF
NA,TRBD2,TRBJ2-1,TRBV20-1,TGCAGTGCTAACCCTCACGGGAGGTTAGGTGAGCAGTTCTTC,CSANPHGRLGEQFF
NA,TRBD2,TRBJ2-4,TRBV9,TGTGCCAGCAGCGCTAGCGGGAGAGGTCAAAACATTCAGTACTTC,CASSASGRGQNIQYF
few,NA,TRBJ1-2,TRBV27,TGTGCCAGCAGTTTATCAGGAGGGCTTGGCTACACCTTC,CASSLSGGLGYTF
NA,NA,TRBJ2-3,TRBV9,TGTGCCAGCAGCGCAAGCGGTTCTAACACAGATACGCAGTATTTT,CASSASGSNTDTQYF
many,TRBD2,TRBJ2-3,TRBV6-1,TGTGCCAGCAGTGAAGCAGCGGGAGGGCCAGATACGCAGTATTTT,CASSEAAGGPDTQYF
few,NA,TRBJ2-2,TRBV27,TGTGCCAGCGCCCTTGGAGGAGTCCCCGGGGAGCTGTTTTTT,CASALGGVPGELFF
many,TRBD2,TRBJ2-5,TRBV20-1,TGCAGTGCTCCCCCTAGCGGCGTTGAAGAGACCCAGTACTTC,CSAPPSGVEETQYF
NA,NA,TRBJ2-7,TRBV12-3/TRBV12-4,TGTGCCAGCAGTTCCGGTGGGGTCTACGAGCAGTACTTC,CASSSGGVYEQYF
few,NA,TRBJ2-1,TRBV27,TGTGCCAGCACACGGGCTAGCTCCTACAATGAGCAGTTCTTC,CASTRASSYNEQFF
many,NA,TRBJ2-1,TRBV12-3/TRBV12-4,TGTGCCAGCAGCCTAGCGCAAAGCTCCTACAATGAGCAGTTCTTC,CASSLAQSSYNEQFF
few,NA,TRBJ1-1,TRBV3-1,TGTGCCAGCAGCCCTCAAAACACTGAAGCTTTCTTT,CASSPQNTEAFF
NA,TRBD1,TRBJ2-4,TRBV6-1,TGTGCCAGCAGTAAGGACAGGGTAAACATTCAGTACTTC,CASSKDRVNIQYF
few,NA,TRBJ2-1,TRBV5-5,TGTGCCAGCACCCTGACCAATGAGCAGTTCTTC,CASTLTNEQFF
NA,NA,TRBJ2-2,TRBV7-8,TGTGCCAGCAGCGCCGACAGTGGGGAGCTGTTTTTT,CASSADSGELFF
NA,NA,TRBJ1-2,TRBV7-9,TGTGCCAGCAGAACCGGGGCGGACTATGGCTACACCTTC,CASRTGADYGYTF
NA,TRBD1,TRBJ1-5,TRBV20-1,TGCAGTGCTAGGCCACAGGGGAGTCAGCCCCAGCATTTT,CSARPQGSQPQHF
few,NA,TRBJ2-7,TRBV10-3,TGTGCCACGACCCTACCCGGCAGGGTCTACGAGCAGTACTTC,CATTLPGRVYEQYF
few,NA,TRBJ2-1,TRBV7-9,TGTGCCAGCAGCTTAGCCGCGAGCTCCTACAATGAGCAGTTCTTC,CASSLAASSYNEQFF
few,NA,TRBJ2-7,TRBV9,TGTGCCAGCAGCGTAGGTAGTCAGCCTAACTACGAGCAGTACTTC,CASSVGSQPNYEQYF
few,TRBD2,TRBJ2-1,TRBV5-6,TGTGCCAGCAGGTGGGGGGGTACCTACAATGAGCAGTTCTTC,CASRWGGTYNEQFF
NA,NA,TRBJ2-2,TRBV6-4,TGTGCCAGCAGTGGAACTAGCCCCGGGGAGCTGTTTTTT,CASSGTSPGELFF
NA,NA,TRBJ2-1,TRBV2,TGTGCCAAGATTATGGGGGATGGCGGTGAGCAGTTCTTC,CAKIMGDGGEQFF
many,TRBD2,TRBJ2-1,TRBV25-1,TGTGCCAGCAGTCTGACTAGCGGTTACAATGAGCAGTTCTTC,CASSLTSGYNEQFF